The rows below give T cell receptor beta chains drawn from one sample of a study of T cell responses to AZD1222 COVID-19 vaccine. Data came from immunoSEQ multiplex PCR; TCRdb stores just in-frame clones and leaves some out. The data show about 160,000 clones, approximately 93% seen once. Sample: peripheral blood, taken on day 0 of AZD1222 vaccination. These receptor sequences come from an adult in good health. Each CDR3 is given with its conserved first and last residue. The D gene is left open where the match is weak. Size is stated for part of the rows, as once, few or many counts, or as a class when the clone is expanded.

CDR3 DNA: TGTGCCAGCAGCCAGGGCTACGAGCAGTACTTC; CDR3 protein: CASSQGYEQYF; D gene: NA; clone size: NA; V gene: TRBV3-1/TRBV3-2; J gene: TRBJ2-7
CDR3 DNA: TGTGCCAGTTACACGGGAGGCGAGCAGTTCTTC; CDR3 protein: CASYTGGEQFF; D gene: TRBD2; clone size: NA; V gene: TRBV19; J gene: TRBJ2-1
CDR3 DNA: TGTGCCAGCAGTTACGACATCTCCTACGAGCAGTACTTC; CDR3 protein: CASSYDISYEQYF; D gene: NA; clone size: NA; V gene: TRBV6-5; J gene: TRBJ2-7
CDR3 DNA: TGTGCCAGCAGCGGGACGCCAACCTACGAGCAGTACTTC; CDR3 protein: CASSGTPTYEQYF; D gene: NA; clone size: NA; V gene: TRBV27; J gene: TRBJ2-7
CDR3 DNA: TGTGCCAGTAGGATCCCCCCCTACGGGGGACAAGAGACCCAGTACTTC; CDR3 protein: CASRIPPYGGQETQYF; D gene: NA; clone size: once; V gene: TRBV19; J gene: TRBJ2-5
CDR3 DNA: TGTGCCAGCAGACCCCATCCGGGACAGGTAGATGGCTACACCTTC; CDR3 protein: CASRPHPGQVDGYTF; D gene: TRBD1; clone size: once; V gene: TRBV6-8; J gene: TRBJ1-2
CDR3 DNA: TGTGCCAGCAGCCGCGAGGTAATAACAGATAACTATGGCTACACCTTC; CDR3 protein: CASSREVITDNYGYTF; D gene: NA; clone size: NA; V gene: TRBV7-9; J gene: TRBJ1-2
CDR3 DNA: TGTGCCAGCAGTTACTCGTTGGTCCTAGGAAGGCAGAACTACAATGAGCAGTTCTTC; CDR3 protein: CASSYSLVLGRQNYNEQFF; D gene: NA; clone size: once; V gene: TRBV6-2/TRBV6-3; J gene: TRBJ2-1
CDR3 DNA: TGCAGCGTTGAAACAGGGCGCGAAGAGACCCAGTACTTC; CDR3 protein: CSVETGREETQYF; D gene: NA; clone size: NA; V gene: TRBV29-1; J gene: TRBJ2-5
CDR3 DNA: TGTGCCAGCAGTTTTGCAGGGGAGCGGGAGACCCAGTACTTC; CDR3 protein: CASSFAGERETQYF; D gene: NA; clone size: once; V gene: TRBV28; J gene: TRBJ2-5
CDR3 DNA: TGTGCCAGCAGCTCCCGGGACGGGTCCTCTGGGGCCAACGTCCTGACTTTC; CDR3 protein: CASSSRDGSSGANVLTF; D gene: NA; clone size: NA; V gene: TRBV13; J gene: TRBJ2-6
CDR3 DNA: TGTGCCAGCAGTTCGGCCAATCAGCCCCAGCATTTT; CDR3 protein: CASSSANQPQHF; D gene: NA; clone size: once; V gene: TRBV12-3/TRBV12-4; J gene: TRBJ1-5
CDR3 DNA: TGTGCCAGCAGTTACCGGGGGCAGTCTAGCACAGATACGCAGTATTTT; CDR3 protein: CASSYRGQSSTDTQYF; D gene: NA; clone size: once; V gene: TRBV6-5; J gene: TRBJ2-3
CDR3 DNA: TGTGCCAGCAGCTTGTATCAAGGAAGATTGATCTATGGCTACACCTTC; CDR3 protein: CASSLYQGRLIYGYTF; D gene: NA; clone size: NA; V gene: TRBV5-6; J gene: TRBJ1-2
CDR3 DNA: TGTGCCAGCAGCCCCGCCCTAGCGGGGTGGCTCTACAATGAGCAGTTCTTC; CDR3 protein: CASSPALAGWLYNEQFF; D gene: TRBD2; clone size: NA; V gene: TRBV5-5; J gene: TRBJ2-1
CDR3 DNA: TGTGCCACCAGTTCGGGTCTCGGTGGCTACACCTTC; CDR3 protein: CATSSGLGGYTF; D gene: NA; clone size: NA; V gene: TRBV24-1; J gene: TRBJ1-2
CDR3 DNA: TGCGCCAGCAGCCAAGCCGGCGTGGGGGGCGGCGAAAAACTGTTTTTT; CDR3 protein: CASSQAGVGGGEKLFF; D gene: NA; clone size: NA; V gene: TRBV4-3; J gene: TRBJ1-4
CDR3 DNA: TGTGCCAGCAGTTTATCTGCCAGTTTCCTAGATACGCAGTATTTT; CDR3 protein: CASSLSASFLDTQYF; D gene: NA; clone size: NA; V gene: TRBV27; J gene: TRBJ2-3
CDR3 DNA: TGTGCCAGCAGTGAAGCCCCAGGAGGCACTGAAGCTTTCTTT; CDR3 protein: CASSEAPGGTEAFF; D gene: NA; clone size: NA; V gene: TRBV6-1; J gene: TRBJ1-1
CDR3 DNA: TGTGCCAGCACACACAACACCGGGGAGCTGTTTTTT; CDR3 protein: CASTHNTGELFF; D gene: NA; clone size: NA; V gene: TRBV2; J gene: TRBJ2-2
CDR3 DNA: TGTGCCAGCAGCCAAGGTTCCGGGACAGGGGATTTGAATGAGCAGTTCTTC; CDR3 protein: CASSQGSGTGDLNEQFF; D gene: TRBD1; clone size: once; V gene: TRBV4-2; J gene: TRBJ2-1
CDR3 DNA: TGTGCCAGCACCCATAACACGGGAGGATACTATGGCTACACCTTC; CDR3 protein: CASTHNTGGYYGYTF; D gene: NA; clone size: few; V gene: TRBV9; J gene: TRBJ1-2
CDR3 DNA: TGCGCCAGCAGCCAGCCGGTAAGCGGATCAAAAGAGACCCAGTACTTC; CDR3 protein: CASSQPVSGSKETQYF; D gene: NA; clone size: NA; V gene: TRBV4-1; J gene: TRBJ2-5
CDR3 DNA: TGCGCCAGCAGCCTAAAGGGGCTGGGTTTGCAAGCTAATGAAAAACTGTTTTTT; CDR3 protein: CASSLKGLGLQANEKLFF; D gene: NA; clone size: NA; V gene: TRBV4-1; J gene: TRBJ1-4
CDR3 DNA: TGTGCCAGCAGCCCGCCGGGACTAGCGGACGAGCAGTACTTC; CDR3 protein: CASSPPGLADEQYF; D gene: TRBD2; clone size: NA; V gene: TRBV7-9; J gene: TRBJ2-7
CDR3 DNA: TGTGCCATCAACACAGATGAGGGCTACACCTTC; CDR3 protein: CAINTDEGYTF; D gene: NA; clone size: NA; V gene: TRBV10-3; J gene: TRBJ1-2
CDR3 DNA: TGTGCCAGCAGTTTGAACGGGGGGTACGAGCAGTACTTC; CDR3 protein: CASSLNGGYEQYF; D gene: TRBD2; clone size: NA; V gene: TRBV12-3/TRBV12-4; J gene: TRBJ2-7
CDR3 DNA: TGTGCCAGCAGTTTTGACAGGGGCAATGAGCAGTTCTTC; CDR3 protein: CASSFDRGNEQFF; D gene: TRBD1; clone size: NA; V gene: TRBV12-3/TRBV12-4; J gene: TRBJ2-1
CDR3 DNA: TGCGCCAGCAGCTTGGACTGGGTCTACGAGCAGTACTTC; CDR3 protein: CASSLDWVYEQYF; D gene: NA; clone size: NA; V gene: TRBV5-1; J gene: TRBJ2-7
CDR3 DNA: TGTGCCAGCAGTTCCGACAGGGATCAGCCCCAGCATTTT; CDR3 protein: CASSSDRDQPQHF; D gene: TRBD1; clone size: NA; V gene: TRBV27; J gene: TRBJ1-5
CDR3 DNA: TGTGCCAAACAGGGATCGAACTATGGCTACACCTTC; CDR3 protein: CAKQGSNYGYTF; D gene: NA; clone size: NA; V gene: TRBV30; J gene: TRBJ1-2
CDR3 DNA: TGTGCCAGCAGTTACAGCAGGGGGCTTCGTTCACCCCTCCACTTT; CDR3 protein: CASSYSRGLRSPLHF; D gene: TRBD1; clone size: NA; V gene: TRBV6-5; J gene: TRBJ1-6
CDR3 DNA: TGTGCCAGCTCACCAGGACAGCCGAGGGGCTCCTACGAGCAGTACTTC; CDR3 protein: CASSPGQPRGSYEQYF; D gene: NA; clone size: NA; V gene: TRBV18; J gene: TRBJ2-7